Below are 5 T cell receptor beta chains sequenced from a single sample in a study of shared clonotypes between healthy human individuals. Repertoires were generated with immunoSEQ multiplex PCR, while TCRdb's copy carries only in-frame clones and drops some. The table lists 450,000 to 500,000 clones, approximately 80% of them singletons. The specimen was PBMCs. The receptor set was obtained from a woman aged 40 to 55 in good health. Some clones in this sample may be carry-over from other donors' samples.

The V and J genes are TRBV15 and TRBJ2-7; 8 bases agree with TRBD2. The CDR3 is 15 amino acids. V gave up 3 bases and J gave up 2 bases; unmatched junction bases: 6. CDR1 and CDR2 from the germline V gene are LNHNV and YYDKDF (reference sequence). The CDR3 DNA reads as TGTGCCACCAGCAGCGCCCCGGGGGGGGCCTACGAGCAGTACTTC. Amino acid sequence: CATSSAPGGAYEQYF.

The chain carries TRBV4-3 and TRBJ2-7; a weak D match, TRBD2 (5 bases). The ends were cut back, 0 bases at V and 0 bases at J, with 12 bases in the middle. This CDR3 comprises 16 residues. Germline CDR1 reads LGHNA; CDR2 reads YSLEER. The CDR3, as DNA: TGCGCCAGCAGCCAAGATCGAAGCGGTCCCTCCTACGAGCAGTACTTC. It specifies CASSQDRSGPSYEQYF.

This clone was recorded a few times. The J gene is TRBJ1-1, the V gene TRBV30, with D hard to call. Germline loops: CDR1 GTSNPN, CDR2 SVGIG (reference sequence). The CDR3 consists of 12 residues. The ends were cut back, 5 bases at V and 2 bases at J, with 9 bases in the middle. The DNA for the CDR3 is TGTGCCTGGGCCTCACCAAACACTGAAGCTTTCTTT. It is translated as CAWASPNTEAFF.

This clone was found once. The V call is TRBV11-2, the J call TRBJ1-2; D unclear. CDR1 and CDR2 from the germline V gene are SGHAT and FQNNGV. V lost 5 bases and J 2 bases, leaving 12 bases between the germline ends. There are 14 residues in the CDR3. CDR3 nucleotide sequence: TGTGCCAGCAGCCACGGGATACAGAACTATGGCTACACCTTC. Encoded protein: CASSHGIQNYGYTF.

This clone was counted a single time. At one end the junction does not follow the germline gene, possibly because of a read error. The chain joins TRBV28 to TRBJ2-3, with 9 positions matching TRBD2. The CDR3 length is 16 residues. Germline V gene lookup returns CDR1 MDHEN and CDR2 SYDVKM. Here the CDR3 DNA reads TGTGCCAGCAATTTAGTAGCGGGAGTATCCACAGATACGCAGTATTTT. Translating gives CASNLVAGVSTDTQYF.